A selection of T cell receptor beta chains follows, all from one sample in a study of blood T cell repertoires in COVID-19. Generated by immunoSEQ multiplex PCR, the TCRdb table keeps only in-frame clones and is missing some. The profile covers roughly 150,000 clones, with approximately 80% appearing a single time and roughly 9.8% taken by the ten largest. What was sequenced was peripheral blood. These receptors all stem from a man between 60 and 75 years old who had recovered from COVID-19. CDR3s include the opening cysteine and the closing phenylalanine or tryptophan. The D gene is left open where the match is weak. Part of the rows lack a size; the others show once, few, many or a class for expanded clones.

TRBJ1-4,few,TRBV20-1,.,TGCAGTGCCGAGAGCGGTGAAAAACTGTTTTTT,CSAESGEKLFF
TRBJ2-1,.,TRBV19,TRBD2,TGTGCCAGTAGTATAACGGGACTAGCGGGGGGGAGGAGCTCCTACAATGAGCAGTTCTTC,CASSITGLAGGRSSYNEQFF
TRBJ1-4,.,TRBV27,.,TGTGCCAGCAGTCCCCGGGGGACTTATAATGAAAAACTGTTTTTT,CASSPRGTYNEKLFF
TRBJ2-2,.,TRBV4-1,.,TGCGCCAGCAGCCAAGATCGAGGGCTGGGGGGGCTGTTTTTT,CASSQDRGLGGLFF
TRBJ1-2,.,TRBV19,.,TGTGCCAGTAGTATAGATCCGAACGGCTATGGCTACACCTTC,CASSIDPNGYGYTF
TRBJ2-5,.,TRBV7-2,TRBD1,TGTGCCAGCAGCAGGCGGACAGGGAACCAAGAGACCCAGTACTTC,CASSRRTGNQETQYF
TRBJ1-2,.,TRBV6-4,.,TGTGCCAGCAGTGACGAGTCAGGGGGCTACACCTTC,CASSDESGGYTF
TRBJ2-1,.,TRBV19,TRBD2,TGTGCCAGTAGTTTCTCCGTCGATTCTAGCGGGATCAATGAGCAGTTCTTC,CASSFSVDSSGINEQFF
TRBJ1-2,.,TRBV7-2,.,TGTGCCAGCAGCTCGAGTGCGAGCCGCTATGGCTACACCTTC,CASSSSASRYGYTF
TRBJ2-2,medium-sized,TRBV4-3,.,TGCGCCAGCAGCCCCCAGACTATTTGTTCTTGGGAGCTGTTTTTT,CASSPQTICSWELFF
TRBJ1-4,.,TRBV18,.,TGTGCCAGCTCCCCCGGAGCCTCTAATGAAAAACTGTTTTTT,CASSPGASNEKLFF
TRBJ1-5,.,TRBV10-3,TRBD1,TGTGCCATCAGTGATGCCGGGACAGCAAATCAGCCCCAGCATTTT,CAISDAGTANQPQHF
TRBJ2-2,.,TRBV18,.,TGTGCCAGCTCAACGACTGCCGTGAACACCGGGGAGCTGTTTTTT,CASSTTAVNTGELFF
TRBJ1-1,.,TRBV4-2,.,TGTGCCAGCAGCCACAAGGACAGAACTGAAGCTTTCTTT,CASSHKDRTEAFF
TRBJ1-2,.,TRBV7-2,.,TGTGCCAGCAGCTTCATCAACTATGGCTACACCTTC,CASSFINYGYTF
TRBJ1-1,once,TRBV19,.,TGTGCCAGTAGTCGGGGGGAGACCACTGAAGCTTTCTTT,CASSRGETTEAFF
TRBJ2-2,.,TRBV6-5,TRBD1,TGTGCCAGCATGGACAGGGTAGGCGGGGAGCTGTTTTTT,CASMDRVGGELFF
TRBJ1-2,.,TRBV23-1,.,TGCGCCAGCAGTCAAGGCAGGCGTCCCGACACCTTC,CASSQGRRPDTF
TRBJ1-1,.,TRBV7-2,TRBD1,TGTGCCAGCAGCCTATGGACAGGGGCCGAAGCTTTCTTT,CASSLWTGAEAFF
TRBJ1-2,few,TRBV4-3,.,TGCGCCAGCAGCCAGGACTGGGGCTATGGCTACACCTTC,CASSQDWGYGYTF
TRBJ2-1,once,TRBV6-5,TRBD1,TGTGCCAGCAGGCCGGGACAGGGGAGGAATGAGCAGTTCTTC,CASRPGQGRNEQFF
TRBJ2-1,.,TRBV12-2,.,TGTGCAAGTCGCCCCCCCCGGCTAGCGGTTGACAATGAGCAGTTCTTC,CASRPPRLAVDNEQFF
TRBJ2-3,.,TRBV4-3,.,TGCGCCAGCAGCCAAAAGCTAGCGGATACGCAGTATTTT,CASSQKLADTQYF
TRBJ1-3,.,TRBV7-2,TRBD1,TGTGCCAGCAGCTCCGTGCCCAGGACAGGACGCGGAAACACCATATATTTT,CASSSVPRTGRGNTIYF
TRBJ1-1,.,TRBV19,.,TGTGCCAGTAGTAGGAACAGGGAGACTGAAGCTTTCTTT,CASSRNRETEAFF
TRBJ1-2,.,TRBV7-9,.,TGTGCCAGCAGCTTAAGCGGGTCTTTCCCCGGCTACACCTTC,CASSLSGSFPGYTF
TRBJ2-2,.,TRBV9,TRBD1,TGTGCCAGCAGCGTAGTGGACAGGGGGGATGTCGGGGAGCTGTTTTTT,CASSVVDRGDVGELFF
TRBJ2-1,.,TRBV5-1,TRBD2,TGCGCCAGCAGCTTGGGACTAGCAACCGATGAGCAGTTCTTC,CASSLGLATDEQFF
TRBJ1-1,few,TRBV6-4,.,TGTGCCAGCAGTGACTCGGAGGAGACTACTGAAGCTTTCTTT,CASSDSEETTEAFF
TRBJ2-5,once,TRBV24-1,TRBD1,TGTGCCACCAGTGATAGGGACAGGGGGATTAGGGAGACCCAGTACTTC,CATSDRDRGIRETQYF
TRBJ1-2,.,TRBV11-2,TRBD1,TGTGCCAGCAGCCAATCCTTAGGGACAGGGAGGCCTTTTTGGGGCTACACCTTC,CASSQSLGTGRPFWGYTF